A single sample is the source of the 23 T cell receptor beta chains below, sequenced in a study of blood T cell repertoires in COVID-19. Measured with immunoSEQ multiplex PCR; TCRdb has only the in-frame clones, and not every one. Of approximately 70,000 clones in the sample, around 90% are singletons; the top ten hold approximately 20%. The sample taken for sequencing was peripheral blood. Every receptor here comes from a human donor in a cohort sampled during active COVID-19.

J is TRBJ2-7 and V is TRBV5-6; D might be TRBD1 (6 bases). The germline V and J ends were trimmed by 3 bases and 2 bases, with 12 bases remaining between them. In germline, CDR1 is SGHDT, CDR2 YYEEEE. CDR3 length: 14 amino acids. CDR3 in amino acids: CASSSEQGTYEQYF. The CDR3 DNA is TGTGCCAGCAGCTCCGAACAGGGTACCTACGAGCAGTACTTC.

The chain joins TRBV11-2 to TRBJ1-6; D gene uncertain. CDR1 and CDR2 (germline): SGHAT, FQNNGV. Trimming cost V 2 bases and J 5 bases, with 7 bases left between them. The CDR3 consists of 14 residues. The CDR3 spells CASSLKADNSPLHF. In DNA, the CDR3 is TGTGCCAGCAGCTTAAAAGCGGATAATTCACCCCTCCACTTT.

There are a few counts of this clone. The V and J genes are TRBV18 and TRBJ1-5; 7 bases agree with TRBD1. Trimming removed 4 bases from V and 4 bases from J; junction bases left unmatched: 1. The CDR3 sequence is 13 residues long. The V gene's germline CDR1 is KGHSH and CDR2 LQKENI. The CDR3 DNA reads TGTGCCAGCTCACAGGGACAGAATCAGCCCCAGCATTTT. Translation: CASSQGQNQPQHF.

V and J are TRBV5-1 and TRBJ2-2; 7 positions agree with TRBD2. CDR1 and CDR2 (germline): SGHRS, YFSETQ. V lost 2 bases, J lost 4 bases, and 5 bases stayed unmatched. This CDR3 comprises 15 residues. The CDR3 loop reads CASSLRGETTGELFF. The DNA for the CDR3 is TGCGCCAGCAGCTTACGGGGGGAAACCACCGGGGAGCTGTTTTTT.

The V gene is TRBV9, the J gene TRBJ1-1; TRBD1 matches 8 bases. In germline, CDR1 is SGDLS, CDR2 YYNGEE. The junction had 13 bases not matched to a gene; V was cut back by 2 bases and J by 7 bases. The length of the CDR3 is 16 residues. CDR3 loop: CASSVGQGASQIEAFF. The CDR3 bases are TGTGCCAGCAGCGTGGGGCAGGGGGCGTCTCAGATTGAAGCTTTCTTT.

This clone was counted a single time. V is TRBV9 and J is TRBJ2-3; D gene unclear. Per germline, CDR1 SGDLS and CDR2 YYNGEE. This CDR3 spans 12 amino acids. V lost 3 bases and J lost 5, with 7 bases in between. The CDR3 DNA follows: TGTGCCAGCAGCGGGGCCGGAGATACGCAGTATTTT. Its translation: CASSGAGDTQYF.

This clone was observed once. The chain is built from TRBV7-9 and TRBJ2-3; 7 nucleotides match TRBD1. With 3 bases clipped from V and 4 bases from J, the junction kept 4 bases outside the gene matches. CDR1 is SEHNR, CDR2 FQNEAQ, per germline (reference sequence). The CDR3 is 14 amino acids. This CDR3 is CASSLRGQADTQYF. CDR3 DNA: TGTGCCAGCAGCTTGAGAGGACAGGCAGATACGCAGTATTTT.

V and J are TRBV29-1 and TRBJ2-2; D not certain. Germline V gives CDR1 SQVTM, CDR2 ANQGSEA. V was trimmed by 3 bases and J by 0 bases, leaving 5 bases between them. The CDR3 has 13 residues. CDR3 protein: CSVDISNTGELFF. In DNA form, the CDR3 reads TGCAGCGTTGATATTTCGAACACCGGGGAGCTGTTTTTT.

The chain is built from TRBV6-5 and TRBJ2-3, with D tentatively TRBD1 (6 bases). CDR1 and CDR2 (germline): MNHEY, SVGAGI. CDR3 size: 12 residues. Trimming left V 6 bases short and J 5 bases short, with 9 bases between. This CDR3 reads CASRGDIDTQYF. CDR3 DNA: TGTGCCAGCAGAGGGGACATAGATACGCAGTATTTT.

This chain joins TRBV6-1 and TRBJ2-7, with 10 bases identical to TRBD2. CDR1 is MNHNS, CDR2 SASEGT, per germline. There are 16 residues in the CDR3. The V segment lost 0 bases and the J segment 4 bases; nucleotides outside the gene matches: 6. The CDR3 sequence is CASSEARAGGPYEQYF. In nucleotides, the CDR3 is TGTGCCAGCAGTGAAGCGCGAGCGGGAGGGCCTTACGAGCAGTACTTC.

J is TRBJ2-5 and V is TRBV7-9, with 8 bases matching TRBD2. The CDR3 covers 16 residues. CDR1 is SEHNR and CDR2 is FQNEAQ in the germline V gene (reference sequence). Trimming removed 5 bases from V and 3 bases from J; junction bases left unmatched: 11. The CDR3 reads CASSRAGLASKETQYF. Here the CDR3 DNA reads TGTGCCAGCAGCCGAGCTGGACTAGCATCGAAAGAGACCCAGTACTTC.

The chain carries TRBV4-1 and TRBJ2-3, with 10 bases matching TRBD2. Germline CDR1 and CDR2: MGHRA and YSYEKL. The ends lost 4 bases at V and 5 bases at J; junction bases unmatched: 9. The CDR3 loop spans 16 amino acids. The CDR3: CASSPRAGGQGDTQYF. In DNA form, the CDR3 reads TGCGCCAGCAGCCCCCGAGCGGGGGGGCAAGGAGATACGCAGTATTTT.

The V and J genes are TRBV19 and TRBJ2-7, with 8 positions matching TRBD1. Germline V gene data show CDR1 as LNHDA and CDR2 as SQIVND (reference sequence). The CDR3 extends over 17 amino acids. With 5 bases clipped from V and 2 bases from J, the junction kept 14 bases outside the gene matches. Here the CDR3 DNA reads TGTGCCAGTAGTTTCACCCAATCTTCGACAGGGGCCTACGAGCAGTACTTC. Its protein product is CASSFTQSSTGAYEQYF.

The chain has TRBV6-2 or TRBV6-3 and TRBJ1-3; 7 bases line up with TRBD1. CDR3 length: 13 residues. Germline V lookup: CDR1 MNHEY, CDR2 SVGEGT. V dropped 6 bases and J dropped 6; count of bases not matched to a gene: 5. In nucleotides, the CDR3 is TGTGCCAGCAGCCGGGACAGAGTAAACACCATATATTTT. It codes for CASSRDRVNTIYF.

The chain uses TRBV18 and TRBJ1-1, with D uncertain. CDR3 size: 13 residues. Germline lookup yields CDR1 KGHSH and CDR2 LQKENI. V was clipped by 1 base and J by 1 base, with 4 bases between them. The CDR3 DNA is TGTGCCAGCTCACCACTCGGGAACACTGAAGCTTTCTTT. Amino acids: CASSPLGNTEAFF.

J is TRBJ2-7 and V is TRBV29-1, with D uncertain. Trimming left V 7 bases short and J 1 base short, with 11 bases between. There are 12 residues in the CDR3. Germline V gene sequence: CDR1 SQVTM, CDR2 ANQGSEA. The CDR3 nucleotides read TGCAGCGCCGGTGGTGATTCCTACGAGCAGTACTTC. It codes for CSAGGDSYEQYF.

For the CDR3, the DNA is TGTGCCAGCAGCTTAGGCTCGACAGGGGGAGTTGACTATGGCTACACCTTC. This translates into CASSLGSTGGVDYGYTF. This chain links TRBV7-9 with TRBJ1-2, with 9 bases fitting TRBD1. Germline CDR1 reads SEHNR; CDR2 reads FQNEAQ (reference sequence). V trimming: 1 base; J trimming: 3 bases; junction bases outside the gene matches: 9. The CDR3 totals 17 residues.

This chain joins TRBV3-1 (or the pseudogene TRBV3-2) and TRBJ2-7, with 10 bases matching TRBD2. J was trimmed by 0 bases and V by 1 base; bases with no gene match: 6. The CDR3 is 17 residues long. In germline, CDR1 is LGHDT, CDR2 YNNKEL (reference sequence). CDR3 coding DNA: TGTGCCAGCAGCCAAGCTTCTAGCGGGAGCCACTCCTACGAGCAGTACTTC. Its protein product is CASSQASSGSHSYEQYF.

The rearrangement links TRBV7-9 to TRBJ2-2; 8 bases align to TRBD1. This CDR3 contains 15 residues. Germline CDR1 and CDR2: SEHNR and FQNEAQ (reference sequence). The V gene end was trimmed by 5 bases and the J gene end by 2 bases; junction bases not matched to a gene: 4. CDR3 sequence reads: CASSRDRPNTGELFF. In nucleotides, the CDR3 is TGTGCCAGCAGCCGGGACAGGCCCAACACCGGGGAGCTGTTTTTT.

This clone was seen only once. The V gene is TRBV7-2, the J gene TRBJ2-7; maybe TRBD1 (6 bases). Germline CDR1 SGHTA, CDR2 FQGNSA. V was trimmed by 1 base and J by 3 bases, leaving 7 bases between them. The CDR3 loop spans 13 amino acids. The CDR3 sequence is CASSLEGGYEQYF. DNA for the CDR3: TGTGCCAGCAGCTTAGAAGGGGGCTACGAGCAGTACTTC. The full variable domain, with the rest looked up from reference TRBV7-2 and TRBJ2-7, is GAGVSQSPSNKVTEKGKDVELRCDPISGHTALYWYRQSLGQGLEFLIYFQGNSAPDKSGLPSDRFSAERTGGSVSTLTIQRTQQEDSAVYLCASSLEGGYEQYFGPGTRLTVT.

The chain has TRBV5-1 and TRBJ2-7; 11 bases are a match to TRBD1. Per the germline V gene, CDR1 is SGHRS and CDR2 is YFSETQ. With 4 bases clipped from V and 3 bases from J, the junction kept 3 bases outside the gene matches. The CDR3 spans 14 residues. The DNA for the CDR3 is TGCGCCAGCAGCCGGGGACAGGGGGACTACGAGCAGTACTTC. Translation gives CASSRGQGDYEQYF.

The CDR3 DNA follows: TGTGCCAGCAGCCGTACAGGGATTAGAGATACGCAGTATTTT. Amino acids: CASSRTGIRDTQYF. The chain combines TRBV14 with TRBJ2-3; a weak D match, TRBD1 (6 bases). The CDR3 contains 14 residues. Germline V gives CDR1 SGHDN, CDR2 FVKESK. Trimming left V 4 bases short and J 5 bases short, with 13 bases between.

CDR3 sequence reads: CAWTGTSGRQYF. The CDR3 nucleotides are TGTGCCTGGACTGGGACTAGCGGTCGGCAGTATTTT. The V call is TRBV30, the J call TRBJ2-3; 11 bases line up with TRBD2. The CDR3 contains 12 residues. Germline trimming cut 4 bases from V and 11 bases from J; bases unmatched to any gene: 5. Germline V gene sequence: CDR1 GTSNPN, CDR2 SVGIG (reference sequence).